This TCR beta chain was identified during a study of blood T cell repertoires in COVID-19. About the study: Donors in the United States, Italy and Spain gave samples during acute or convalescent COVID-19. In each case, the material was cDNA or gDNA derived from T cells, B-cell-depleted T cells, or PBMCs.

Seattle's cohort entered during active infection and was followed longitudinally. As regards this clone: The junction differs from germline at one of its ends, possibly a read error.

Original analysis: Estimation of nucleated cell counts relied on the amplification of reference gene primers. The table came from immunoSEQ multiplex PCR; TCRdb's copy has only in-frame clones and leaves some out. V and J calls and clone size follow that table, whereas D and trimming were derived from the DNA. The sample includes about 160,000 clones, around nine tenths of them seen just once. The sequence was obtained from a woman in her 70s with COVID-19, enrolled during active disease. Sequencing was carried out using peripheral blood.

CDR3 DNA: TGCTTATCGGGGGTAAATTCACCCCTCCACTTT. Protein sequence: CLSGVNSPLHF. The rearrangement uses TRBV2 and TRBJ1-6; D is perhaps TRBD1 (5 bases). Germline V gives CDR1 SNHLY, CDR2 FYNNEI. The CDR3 totals 11 residues.